This TCR beta chain is from a study of blood T cell repertoires in COVID-19. In the study overall: Italy, Spain and the United States were the sources of the convalescent and acute COVID-19 samples. T cells, B-cell-depleted T cells, or PBMCs provided the cDNA or gDNA that served as material.

Unmatched junction bases numbered 2, after V lost 5 bases and J lost 3 bases. The CDR3 sequence is 13 residues long. Germline CDR1 is SGHAT and CDR2 is FQNNGV. Concerning this clone itself: The same CDR3 also results from other DNA sequences found in this sample.

Source study methods: Scientists estimated how many nucleated cells there were by amplifying reference gene primers. Only in-frame clones appear in the TCRdb table, and some are missing; sequencing was by immunoSEQ multiplex PCR. Clone size and the V and J calls come from that table; the DNA yielded D and trimming. The table includes fewer than 250,000 clones, under 90% detected once. Material for sequencing was peripheral blood. The TCR originated in a man aged 45-60 years with acute or convalescent COVID-19. The chain employs TRBV11-2 and TRBJ1-2; 8 bases are shared with TRBD1. The DNA of the CDR3 is TGTGCCAGCAGCCCGGGACAGGACTATGGCTACACCTTC. Translating gives CASSPGQDYGYTF.